Below are 5 T cell receptor beta chains sequenced from a single sample in a study of cytomegalovirus exposure and HLA in healthy donors. PCR primers comprised 60 Vbeta and 13 Jbeta primers. Data came from immunoSEQ multiplex PCR; TCRdb stores just in-frame clones and leaves some out. The sample shows 200,000 or so clones, approximately 78% of them seen only once. Sample: PBMCs. The receptors derive from a woman in her thirties or forties in good health and CMV-seronegative.

This clone showed up just once. V gene TRBV29-1 combines with J gene TRBJ2-6, with TRBD1 identical over 7 bases. Germline CDR1 SQVTM, CDR2 ANQGSEA. CDR3 length equals 18 residues. V trimming: 6 bases; J trimming: 0 bases; junction bases outside the gene matches: 14. The CDR3 sequence is CSVTGISSADSGANVLTF. The CDR3 DNA sequence: TGCAGCGTGACAGGGATCTCCTCTGCCGACTCTGGGGCCAACGTCCTGACTTTC.

The chain recombines TRBV5-4 with TRBJ2-5; D remains ambiguous. The J call is uncertain, as TRBJ2-7 better fits the DNA end. CDR3 length: 13 residues. CDR1 SGHNT and CDR2 YYREEE come from the germline V gene (reference sequence). The CDR3 coding sequence is TGTGCCAGCAGCCAACCCCCGGAGCCCGAGCAGTACTTC. Its protein is CASSQPPEPEQYF.

This clone appeared a few times. The chain couples TRBV6-5 to TRBJ1-1, with TRBD1 matching 9 bases. This CDR3 is built from 14 residues. V was clipped by 6 bases and J by 7 bases; unmatched bases: 9. Germline V lookup: CDR1 MNHEY, CDR2 SVGAGI. Here the CDR3 DNA reads TGTGCCAGCAGCCCTCTACAGGGGGCCGATGAAGCTTTCTTT. Residues: CASSPLQGADEAFF.

In this sample, this clone turned up once. The chain couples TRBV4-2 to TRBJ1-1; D is uncertain. The length of the CDR3 is 13 residues. V dropped 11 bases and J dropped 0 bases, with 13 bases sitting between them. CDR1 is LGHNA, CDR2 YNFKEQ, per germline. CDR3 nucleotide sequence: TGTGCCGCGAGGTCCGGGTTGAACACTGAAGCTTTCTTT. As protein: CAARSGLNTEAFF.

As DNA, the CDR3 is TGCGCCAGCAGTAGCGGGAGGAGCTCCTACGAGCAGTACTTC. Protein product: CASSSGRSSYEQYF. The chain recombines TRBV10-2 with TRBJ2-7; 9 bases match TRBD2. This CDR3 comprises 14 residues. Germline CDR1 WSHSY, CDR2 SAAADI. V trimming: 5 bases; J trimming: 0 bases; junction bases outside the gene matches: 2.